Listed below are T cell receptor beta chains from one sample, sequenced in a study of CD4 T cells in relation to SARS-CoV-2 and coronaviruses. TCRdb keeps only in-frame clones here, not all; method: immunoSEQ multiplex PCR. The sample has 60,000 to 75,000 clones; approximately 95% are singletons. The sequenced sample consisted of naive CD4+ T cells from PBMCs. Receptors were obtained from a human donor in good health. The CDR3 runs from the conserved cysteine through the conserved F or W. A D gene is named only where the DNA matches it firmly. Not every row has a clone size; where given, it reads once, few, many or a size class.

>NA|TRBV5-1|NA|TRBJ2-5
TGCGCCAGCAGCACGGGGGCGACAGCCGCCCAAGAGACCCAGTACTTC
CASSTGATAAQETQYF
>NA|TRBV5-1|NA|TRBJ1-1
TGCGCCAGCAGCTTTTTAGGAGGGGAGGGTCGGAACACTGAAGCTTTCTTT
CASSFLGGEGRNTEAFF
>NA|TRBV28|NA|TRBJ1-1
TGTGCCAGCACTCGGAACACTGAAGCTTTCTTT
CASTRNTEAFF
>NA|TRBV18|NA|TRBJ1-2
TGTGCCAGCTCACCAATTTCTGACTATGGCTACACCTTC
CASSPISDYGYTF
>NA|TRBV27|TRBD1|TRBJ2-2
TGTGCCAGCATGGGGGGGAACAGGGGGCGCACCGGGGAGCTGTTTTTT
CASMGGNRGRTGELFF
>NA|TRBV28|NA|TRBJ1-5
TGTGCCAGCAGTTTCCCCACGCGGCCCCAGCATTTT
CASSFPTRPQHF
>NA|TRBV2|NA|TRBJ1-4
TGTGCCAGCAGTTTGGACAGCTATTCCTCTAATGAAAAACTGTTTTTT
CASSLDSYSSNEKLFF
>NA|TRBV2|TRBD1|TRBJ2-1
TGTGCCAGCAGTGAAGCGCTTCCGGGACAGACAAATCGACACAATGAGCAGTTCTTC
CASSEALPGQTNRHNEQFF
>NA|TRBV28|NA|TRBJ1-2
TGTGCCAGCAATCTCATGGGGAACTATGGCTACACCTTC
CASNLMGNYGYTF
>NA|TRBV28|NA|TRBJ1-2
TGTGCCAGCAGAGAAACCAAAGGGCATGGCTACACCTTC
CASRETKGHGYTF
>NA|TRBV18|TRBD1|TRBJ1-1
TGTGCCAGCTCACCATTCTTTGGACAGGGGAACACTGAAGCTTTCTTT
CASSPFFGQGNTEAFF
>NA|TRBV19|TRBD1|TRBJ1-1
TGTGCCACGGGGACAGGGATGTTGGCTGAAGCTTTCTTT
CATGTGMLAEAFF
>NA|TRBV5-4|TRBD1|TRBJ1-1
TGTGCCAGCAGCTGGCCGAGGGGGACAGAGAACACTGAAGCTTTCTTT
CASSWPRGTENTEAFF
>NA|TRBV5-4|TRBD1|TRBJ1-4
TGTGCCAGCAGCCGGCTGACAGGGAAAGATAATGAAAAACTGTTTTTT
CASSRLTGKDNEKLFF
>NA|TRBV23-1|TRBD1|TRBJ1-3
TGCGCCAGCAGTCAATCGGGGCAGGGGGTGACTGGAAACACCATATATTTT
CASSQSGQGVTGNTIYF
>NA|TRBV27|TRBD1|TRBJ1-2
TGTGCCAGCAGTCTCACTCCGACAGGGTCCTATGGCTACACCTTC
CASSLTPTGSYGYTF
>NA|TRBV5-1|TRBD1|TRBJ2-3
TGCGCCAGCAGCACGGGACAGGGGTCAGATACGCAGTATTTT
CASSTGQGSDTQYF
>NA|TRBV20-1|NA|TRBJ1-1
TGCAGTGCTAGTTCAGGGTTGCTGACCGAAGCTTTCTTT
CSASSGLLTEAFF
>once|TRBV7-9|TRBD1|TRBJ1-6
TGTGCCAGCAGCCTAGTGACAGGGTCGGGGTCACCCCTCCACTTT
CASSLVTGSGSPLHF
>NA|TRBV24-1|TRBD1|TRBJ1-2
TGTGCCACCAGTGACCGGACAGGGGGTCCATTCTATGGCTACACCTTC
CATSDRTGGPFYGYTF
>NA|TRBV11-3|TRBD1|TRBJ1-4
TGTGCCAGCAGCTTATCGACAGGGGATATACATGAAAAACTGTTTTTT
CASSLSTGDIHEKLFF
>NA|TRBV7-2|NA|TRBJ2-7
TGTGCCAGCAGCTTAGACAGGCCCTCATACGAGCAGTACTTC
CASSLDRPSYEQYF
>NA|TRBV21-1|NA|TRBJ1-6
TGTGCCAGCAGCAAAAGGGGTCCGATGGAGGGAGGTGGGAAAGGTAATTCACCCCTCCACTTT
CASSKRGPMEGGGKGNSPLHF
>NA|TRBV9|TRBD1|TRBJ1-2
TGTGCCAGCAGCGTAGATCAGGGGGGTGGAGGCTACACCTTC
CASSVDQGGGGYTF
>NA|TRBV4-1|NA|TRBJ1-6
TGCGCCAGCAGCCGCCCGGGGCAGGGAGGAAATTCACCCCTCCACTTT
CASSRPGQGGNSPLHF
>NA|TRBV6-2/TRBV6-3|NA|TRBJ1-3
TGTGCCAGCAGTTATGGTGGAAACACCATATATTTT
CASSYGGNTIYF
>NA|TRBV7-2|NA|TRBJ2-1
TGTGCCAGCAGTCTGGGTTGGAGCTTCCCCGAGCAGTTCTTC
CASSLGWSFPEQFF
>NA|TRBV27|TRBD2|TRBJ2-1
TGTGCCAGCAGTCCCGGGAGCGGGGCCTACAATGAGCAGTTCTTC
CASSPGSGAYNEQFF
>NA|TRBV11-1|NA|TRBJ2-7
TGTGCCAGCAGCCTAGCTATTGGGGGCGTTAAGGCCTACGAGCAGTACTTC
CASSLAIGGVKAYEQYF
>NA|TRBV28|TRBD1|TRBJ2-5
TGTGCCAGCAGTCCGAGAAGGCACAGGGGGTGGACAGTCGAGACCCAGTACTTC
CASSPRRHRGWTVETQYF
>NA|TRBV18|NA|TRBJ1-1
TGTGCCAGCTCACCCGGGCTAAACATGAACACTGAAGCTTTCTTT
CASSPGLNMNTEAFF
>few|TRBV3-1/TRBV3-2|NA|TRBJ2-7
TGTGCCAGCAGCCCCCGGGGAGTGCCCTCCTACGAGCAGTACTTC
CASSPRGVPSYEQYF
>NA|TRBV28|NA|TRBJ2-7
TGTGCCAGCAGCTATACAGGGTTTGGGGAGCAGTACTTC
CASSYTGFGEQYF
>NA|TRBV7-9|NA|TRBJ2-3
TGTGCCAGCAGCTTCATAAGGACTCCAATTCTCACAGATACGCAGTATTTT
CASSFIRTPILTDTQYF
>NA|TRBV3-1/TRBV3-2|TRBD1|TRBJ1-6
TGTGCCAGCAGCCAATATCACCCTCATCCGGGACAGGTTAATAATTCACCCCTCCACTTT
CASSQYHPHPGQVNNSPLHF
>NA|TRBV27|NA|TRBJ1-5
TGTGCCAGCAGTACCGTTAATCAGCCCCAGCATTTT
CASSTVNQPQHF
>NA|TRBV18|NA|TRBJ2-7
TGTGCCAGCTCCTCACCGGGTATACGATACGAGCAGTACTTC
CASSSPGIRYEQYF
>NA|TRBV6-6|NA|TRBJ1-2
TGTGCCAGCAGTGCCGCGAACTATGGCTACACCTTC
CASSAANYGYTF
>NA|TRBV28|NA|TRBJ2-2
TGTGCCAGCAGTGAGAACACCGGGGAGCTGTTTTTT
CASSENTGELFF
>NA|TRBV28|NA|TRBJ2-7
TGTGCCAGCAGTTTATTGGGCTACGAGCAGTACTTC
CASSLLGYEQYF
>NA|TRBV12-5|TRBD1|TRBJ1-2
TGTGCTAGAGAACAGGGGCTCCACCCTTTCTATGGCTACACCTTC
CAREQGLHPFYGYTF
>NA|TRBV11-3|NA|TRBJ2-7
TGTGCCAGCAGCTTAGATAGACCGAGCTACGAGCAGTACTTC
CASSLDRPSYEQYF
>NA|TRBV6-1|NA|TRBJ1-1
TGTGCCAGCAGTGAAATTTGGGGGATGAACACTGAAGCTTTCTTT
CASSEIWGMNTEAFF
>NA|TRBV6-2/TRBV6-3|TRBD1|TRBJ2-3
TGTGCCAGCAGTTACGACAGGGGGCGAGATACGCAGTATTTT
CASSYDRGRDTQYF
>once|TRBV28|NA|TRBJ1-6
TGTGCCAGTACCAGGGCGGTTAATTCACCCCTCCACTTT
CASTRAVNSPLHF
>NA|TRBV12-3/TRBV12-4|TRBD1|TRBJ2-3
TGTGCCAGCGGACAGGTTAGCACAGATACGCAGTATTTT
CASGQVSTDTQYF
>NA|TRBV19|NA|TRBJ1-2
TGTGCCAGTAGTATAAAGAACCGGGACGGCTACACCTTC
CASSIKNRDGYTF
>NA|TRBV19|NA|TRBJ1-1
TGTGCCAGTAGTGGGGCCGGGGGGGGTACAGATGAAGCTTTCTTT
CASSGAGGGTDEAFF
>NA|TRBV5-1|TRBD1|TRBJ1-1
TGCGCCAGCAGCCCGCTTCAGGGGGTAGGTTCTGAAGCTTTCTTT
CASSPLQGVGSEAFF
>NA|TRBV12-3/TRBV12-4|NA|TRBJ2-5
TGTGCCAGCAGCTTCGGGGGTGAGACCCAGTACTTC
CASSFGGETQYF
>NA|TRBV25-1|NA|TRBJ1-2
TGTGCCAGCAGTGAAGGGCCGAGGATCTATGGCTACACCTTC
CASSEGPRIYGYTF
>NA|TRBV4-1|TRBD2|TRBJ2-1
TGCGCCAGCAGCCAAGGGGGGACTATTACGGGCAATGAGCAGTTCTTC
CASSQGGTITGNEQFF
>NA|TRBV7-8|NA|TRBJ1-5
TGTGCCAGCAGCTTAGAATACCGGGACGTTAGCAATCAGCCCCAGCATTTT
CASSLEYRDVSNQPQHF
>NA|TRBV18|NA|TRBJ2-5
TGTGCCAGCTCACCTCCGGGACACCAAGAGACCCAGTACTTC
CASSPPGHQETQYF
>NA|TRBV11-3|TRBD2|TRBJ2-7
TGTGCCAGCCCCCTAGCGGGTGAGGGCGAGCAGTACTTC
CASPLAGEGEQYF
>NA|TRBV19|NA|TRBJ1-1
TGTGCCAGTAGTCCGGGGACCCCCATGAACACTGAAGCTTTCTTT
CASSPGTPMNTEAFF
>NA|TRBV5-4|NA|TRBJ2-5
TGTGCCAGCAGCTTGGAAGGAGGGCAGGAGACCCAGTACTTC
CASSLEGGQETQYF
>NA|TRBV27|TRBD2|TRBJ2-1
TGTGCCAGCGGGCCCGGGGGGACCCTCCTCAACTCGGAGCGGTTCTTC
CASGPGGTLLNSERFF
>NA|TRBV18|NA|TRBJ1-3
TGTGCCAGCTCACGAGACAGAACTGGAAACACCATATATTTT
CASSRDRTGNTIYF